The 21 T cell receptor delta chains listed next were all sequenced from one sample in a study of gamma-delta T cells after stem cell transplantation. TCRdb re-called the RT-PCR reads using CATT. The repertoire holds over 3,000 delta-chain clones, with 21% as singletons. Sequenced input: gamma-delta T cells. The origin of the receptors is a human donor. It is not recorded whose cells these are; they may come from a transplant donor.

This clone appeared a few times. The TCRdb protein comes from a much larger clone and disagrees with this DNA's translation at residue 3, likely due to a read error; the protein given here is derived from the DNA. CDR3 in DNA: TGTGCCCGTGACTCCTTACTGGGGGATACGCTGGTAGATAAACTCATCTTT. This encodes CARDSLLGDTLVDKLIF. The chain carries TRDV2 and TRDJ1, with 13 bases lining up with TRDD3. Germline CDR1 and CDR2: GEAIGNYY and EKD. There are 17 residues in the CDR3.

For this clone: Other DNA sequences in this specimen translate into the identical CDR3. The chain combines TRDV2 with TRDJ1; 7 nucleotides line up with TRDD3. The J segment lost 0 bases and the V segment lost 1 base, leaving 43 bases of the junction unmatched. The CDR3 consists of 28 residues. CDR1 is GEAIGNYY, CDR2 EKD, per germline. The CDR3 DNA reads as TGTGCCTGTGACACTGTTACAGCAATACGGCGACCAACGGTTGTACTGGGGCCCCACGTGGGGTACACCGATAAACTCATCTTT. It yields the protein CACDTVTAIRRPTVVLGPHVGYTDKLIF.

This clone has ten or more counts. This chain links TRDV2 with TRDJ1, with 10 bases identical to TRDD3. CDR1 and CDR2 (germline): GEAIGNYY, EKD. V was pared by 5 bases and J by 5 bases, with 19 bases of the junction left unmatched. This CDR3 contains 18 residues. CDR3 loop: CACALGGGDTPPADKLIF. In DNA form, the CDR3 reads TGTGCCTGTGCCCTTGGTGGGGGGGATACGCCGCCAGCTGATAAACTCATCTTT.

By its share, this clone is medium-sized. The gene calls are TRDV2 and TRDJ1, with D possibly matching TRDD3 (6 bases). Germline loops: CDR1 GEAIGNYY, CDR2 EKD. Trimming shortened V by 5 bases and J by 5 bases, and 17 bases separated the two germline ends. This CDR3 contains 14 residues. Written as DNA, the CDR3 is TGTGCCTGTGCCGACCTACTGGGAAGGGATAAACTCATCTTT. Translating it yields CACADLLGRDKLIF.

The rearrangement joins TRDV2 to TRDJ1; 7 nucleotides match TRDD3. CDR3 length equals 21 residues. The J segment lost 3 bases and the V segment lost 3 bases, leaving 27 bases of the junction unmatched. Germline V lookup: CDR1 GEAIGNYY, CDR2 EKD. The CDR3 bases are TGTGCCTGTGACCCATTGGTCCCTGAGCTGGGGGGATCGAGTGGGTCCGATAAACTCATCTTT. Its translation: CACDPLVPELGGSSGSDKLIF.

This clone counts as medium-sized. CDR3 sequence (DNA): TGTGCCTGTGACGGAGTTCCTACCTGGGGCCCTAAAGGGGCCACCGATAAACTCATCTTT. It encodes CACDGVPTWGPKGATDKLIF. The genes are TRDV2 and TRDJ1; D perhaps matches TRDD2 (7 bases). The V end lost 3 bases, the J end lost 1 base, and 29 bases lay between the germline ends. This CDR3 has 20 amino acids. In germline, CDR1 is GEAIGNYY, CDR2 EKD.

Only a few counts were recorded for this clone. This sequence is one base from a far larger clone and is likely a read error. In DNA, the CDR3 is TGTGCCTGTGGCAACATGGGGGATACCATCACCGATAAACTCATCTTT. Translating gives CACGNMGDTITDKLIF. This sequence joins TRDV2 and TRDJ1; 10 bases fit TRDD3. V lost 5 bases and J lost 1; bases outside the gene matches: 9. CDR1 and CDR2 (germline): GEAIGNYY, EKD. The length of the CDR3 is 16 residues.

A remark on this clone: One base separates it from a far larger clone, so it is likely a read error. The same CDR3 can be traced to other DNA sequences in this sample. The rearrangement joins TRDV2 to TRDJ1, with D perhaps TRDD3 (5 bases). In germline, CDR1 is GEAIGNYY, CDR2 EKD. Trimming shortened V by 2 bases and J by 3 bases, and 15 bases separated the two germline ends. The CDR3 runs to 15 residues. The CDR3 region is CACDRLGPQADKLIF. For the CDR3, the DNA is TGTGCCTGTGACAGGCTGGGTCCTCAGGCCGATAAACTCATCTTT.

This clone is medium-sized within its sample. The V call is TRDV2, the J call TRDJ3; TRDD3 matches at 8 bases. Germline CDR1 GEAIGNYY, CDR2 EKD. V lost 2 bases and J lost 0; bases outside the gene matches: 14. This CDR3 has 21 residues. CDR3 residues: CACDILGGTKASSWDTRQMFF. The DNA for the CDR3 is TGTGCCTGTGACATACTGGGGGGGACAAAGGCGAGCTCCTGGGACACCCGACAGATGTTTTTC.

This clone was counted at least ten times. The gene calls are TRDV2 and TRDJ1, with 12 bases aligning to TRDD3. CDR1 is GEAIGNYY, CDR2 EKD, per germline. The CDR3 loop spans 18 amino acids. Trimming cost V 0 bases and J 0 bases; bases outside gene matches: 7. CDR3 bases: TGTGCCTGTGACACCGTATCTGGGGGATACGGATACACCGATAAACTCATCTTT. Protein product: CACDTVSGGYGYTDKLIF.

For this clone: Since a far larger clone is one base different, this is likely a read error. This sample includes further DNA sequences coding for the same CDR3. The chain recombines TRDV2 with TRDJ1; TRDD3 is a possible D gene (5 bases). Germline assignment: CDR1 GEAIGNYY and CDR2 EKD. CDR3 length: 16 amino acids. Trimming left V 0 bases short and J 1 base short, with 14 bases between. Written as DNA, the CDR3 is TGTGCCTGTGACACCCTGGCTGGGCCGGGCACCGATAAACTCATCTTT. Translating it yields CACDTLAGPGTDKLIF.

This clone is classed as medium-sized. At the DNA level, this CDR3 is encoded by other sequences in the same sample as well. V and J are TRDV2 and TRDJ1, with a possible D match to TRDD3 (5 bases). The CDR3 contains 15 residues. CDR1 is GEAIGNYY and CDR2 is EKD in the germline V gene. The V and J ends lost 0 bases and 0 bases respectively, with 10 bases between them. In nucleotides, the CDR3 is TGTGCCTGTGACACCGTCGGGGAGTACACCGATAAACTCATCTTT. It specifies CACDTVGEYTDKLIF.

This clone is medium-sized. The identical CDR3 is also encoded by other nucleotide sequences in the sample. V and J are TRDV3 and TRDJ1; perhaps TRDD3 as D (6 bases). The V end lost 0 bases, the J end lost 0 bases, and 44 bases lay between the germline ends. CDR3 length: 25 residues. Germline V lookup: CDR1 TVYSNPD, CDR2 GDNSRS (reference sequence). The CDR3 loop is CAFSYTPTRDWGGGPEPQYTDKLIF. The CDR3 nucleotides are TGTGCCTTTAGCTATACCCCTACTCGGGATTGGGGTGGGGGCCCTGAACCGCAGTACACCGATAAACTCATCTTT. Complete variable domain (other parts from reference TRDV3 and TRDJ1): CDKVTQSSPDQTVASGSEVVLLCTYDTVYSNPDLFWYRIRPDYSFQFVFYGDNSRSEGADFTQGRFSVKHILTQKAFHLVISPVRTEDSATYYCAFSYTPTRDWGGGPEPQYTDKLIFGKGTRVTVEP.

The chain is built from TRDV1 and TRDJ1; D call uncertain. Germline lookup yields CDR1 TSWWSYY and CDR2 QGS. This CDR3 spans 17 amino acids. The V gene lost 2 bases and the J gene lost 7 bases, with 23 bases spanning the gap. CDR3 residues: CALGESSFPPRDLKLIF. CDR3 nucleotides: TGTGCTCTTGGGGAATCCTCATTCCCCCCCCGGGACCTTAAACTCATCTTT.

Worth noting for this clone: TCRdb's protein for this DNA is that of a much larger clone and differs from the translation at residue 3, likely a read error; the protein shown is the DNA translation. The rearrangement joins TRDV2 to TRDJ1; TRDD3 agrees at 7 bases. Germline-derived CDR1 and CDR2 are GEAIGNYY and EKD. The CDR3 loop spans 16 amino acids. This CDR3 is CARDTVGGSNTDKLIF. The CDR3 DNA is TGTGCCCGTGACACCGTCGGGGGATCCAACACCGATAAACTCATCTTT.

This clone is labeled medium-sized (0.01 to 0.1%). V is TRDV2 and J is TRDJ3; 8 bases fit TRDD3. Germline V CDR1 and CDR2: GEAIGNYY, EKD. The junction had 12 bases not matched to a gene; V was cut back by 3 bases and J by 0 bases. CDR3 length: 20 residues. The CDR3 DNA follows: TGTGCCTGTGACTCTTCTACTGGGGGCCCTCTCTCCTGGGACACCCGACAGATGTTTTTC. Encoded protein: CACDSSTGGPLSWDTRQMFF.

There are a few counts of this clone. This sequence joins TRDV1 and TRDJ1; 9 bases agree with TRDD2. The junction had 28 bases not matched to a gene; V was cut back by 0 bases and J by 8 bases. This CDR3 is 22 amino acids long. In germline, CDR1 is TSWWSYY, CDR2 QGS. The CDR3, as DNA: TGTGCTCTTGGGGAACTAAGCCCAACCCTTCCTACCCTCCTCGTACTGGGGCAGAAACTCATCTTT. It translates to CALGELSPTLPTLLVLGQKLIF.

By its share, this clone is medium-sized (0.01 to 0.1%). Other DNA sequences in the same sample also yield this CDR3. The chain recombines TRDV2 with TRDJ1, with 13 nucleotides matching TRDD3. V trimming: 0 bases; J trimming: 1 base; junction bases outside the gene matches: 13. Germline assignment: CDR1 GEAIGNYY and CDR2 EKD. The CDR3 runs 20 residues. CDR3 region: CACDTLLGDTPLGGTDKLIF. CDR3 sequence (DNA): TGTGCCTGTGACACCCTACTGGGGGATACGCCGTTGGGGGGCACCGATAAACTCATCTTT.

By sample fraction, this clone is medium-sized. The chain couples TRDV2 to TRDJ1; unclear D gene. This CDR3 is built from 18 residues. CDR1 is GEAIGNYY and CDR2 is EKD in the germline V gene. V lost 3 bases, J lost 0 bases, and 22 bases lay in between. The CDR3 is CACDALGPKGSNTDKLIF. The CDR3 DNA is TGTGCCTGTGACGCTTTGGGTCCCAAAGGGTCCAACACCGATAAACTCATCTTT.

Turning to this clone: A read error may explain this, as a much larger clone is one base away. This chain uses TRDV2 with TRDJ1; 10 bases align to TRDD3. Germline values: CDR1 GEAIGNYY, CDR2 EKD. The CDR3 runs to 14 residues. This chain's CDR3 is CASEKLGDTDKLIF. The DNA of the CDR3 is TGTGCCAGTGAAAAACTGGGGGATACCGATAAACTCATCTTT.

About this clone itself: This sample includes further DNA sequences coding for the same CDR3. The gene calls are TRDV2 and TRDJ1; 11 nucleotides line up with TRDD3. J gave up 5 bases and V 2 bases, and 9 bases lay outside the gene matches. This CDR3 contains 16 residues. Germline values: CDR1 GEAIGNYY, CDR2 EKD. The CDR3 DNA follows: TGTGCCTGTGACAAGGCTGGGGGATACCCCTCAGATAAACTCATCTTT. It codes for CACDKAGGYPSDKLIF.